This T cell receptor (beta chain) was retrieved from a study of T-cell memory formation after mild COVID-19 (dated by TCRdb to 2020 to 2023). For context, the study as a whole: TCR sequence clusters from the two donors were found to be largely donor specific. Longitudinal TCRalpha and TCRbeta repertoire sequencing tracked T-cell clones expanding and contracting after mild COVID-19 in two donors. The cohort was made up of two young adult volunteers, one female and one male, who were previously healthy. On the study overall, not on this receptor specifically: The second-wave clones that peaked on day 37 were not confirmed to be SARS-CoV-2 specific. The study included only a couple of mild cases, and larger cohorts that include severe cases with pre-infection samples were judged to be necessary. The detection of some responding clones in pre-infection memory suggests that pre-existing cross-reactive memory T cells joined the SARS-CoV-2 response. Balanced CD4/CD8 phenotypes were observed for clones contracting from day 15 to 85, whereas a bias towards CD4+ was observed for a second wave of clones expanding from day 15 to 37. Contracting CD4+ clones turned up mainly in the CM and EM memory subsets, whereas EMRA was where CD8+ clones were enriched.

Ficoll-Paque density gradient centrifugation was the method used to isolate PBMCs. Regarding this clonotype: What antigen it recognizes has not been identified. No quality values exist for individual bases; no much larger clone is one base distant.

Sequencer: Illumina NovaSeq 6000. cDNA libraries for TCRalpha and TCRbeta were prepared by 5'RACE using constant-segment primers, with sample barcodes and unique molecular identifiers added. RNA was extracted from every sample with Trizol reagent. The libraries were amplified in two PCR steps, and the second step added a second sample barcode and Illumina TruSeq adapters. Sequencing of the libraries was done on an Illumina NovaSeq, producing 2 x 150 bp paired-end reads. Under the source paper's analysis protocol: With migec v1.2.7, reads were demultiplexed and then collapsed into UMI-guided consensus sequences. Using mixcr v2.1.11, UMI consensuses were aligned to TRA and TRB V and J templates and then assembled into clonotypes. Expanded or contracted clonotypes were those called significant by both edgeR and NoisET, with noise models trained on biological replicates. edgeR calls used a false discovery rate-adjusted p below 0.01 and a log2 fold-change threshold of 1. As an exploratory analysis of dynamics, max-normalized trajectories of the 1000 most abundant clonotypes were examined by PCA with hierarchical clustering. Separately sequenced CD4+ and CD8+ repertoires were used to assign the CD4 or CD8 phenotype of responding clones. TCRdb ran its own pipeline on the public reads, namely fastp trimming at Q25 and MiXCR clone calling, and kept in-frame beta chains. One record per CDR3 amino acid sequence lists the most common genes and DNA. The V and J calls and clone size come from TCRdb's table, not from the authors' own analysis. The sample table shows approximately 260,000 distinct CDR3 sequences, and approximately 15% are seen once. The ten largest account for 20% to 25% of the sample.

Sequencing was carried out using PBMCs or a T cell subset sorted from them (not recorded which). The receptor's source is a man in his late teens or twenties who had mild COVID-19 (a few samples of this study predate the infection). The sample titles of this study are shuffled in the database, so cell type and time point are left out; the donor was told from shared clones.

The sequence in DNA is TGTGCCAGCAGTTATCGAGTCTGGGTTGGAGTCACCGGGGAGCTGTTTTTT. This is translated as CASSYRVWVGVTGELFF. This chain is built from TRBV6-2 or TRBV6-3 and TRBJ2-2, with the D gene uncertain. There are 17 amino acids in the CDR3, from cysteine to phenylalanine inclusive. The CDR3 DNA has 51 bases and is translated from base 1. Sequences MNHEY (CDR1) and SVGEGT (CDR2) are obtained from the germline V gene. Deletion took 3 bases off V and 4 bases off J, with a span of 18 bases between the germline ends.